The 31 T cell receptor beta chains in this list originate from one sample, sequenced in a study of blood T cell repertoires in COVID-19. The data were produced by immunoSEQ multiplex PCR, yet TCRdb's version contains in-frame clones alone and is incomplete. The sample records some 100,000 clones, roughly 90% being singletons. The sample taken for sequencing was peripheral blood. The receptors come from a human donor with acute or convalescent COVID-19. The donor label of this sample is uncertain.

This clone was observed once. The CDR3 sequence is CASSTHSTNEKLFF. DNA for the CDR3: TGTGCCAGTAGTACCCATTCAACTAATGAAAAACTGTTTTTT. The chain joins TRBV19 to TRBJ1-4; unclear D gene. V dropped 4 bases and J dropped 0 bases, with 6 bases sitting between them. The CDR3 is 14 residues long. Germline assignment: CDR1 LNHDA and CDR2 SQIVND (reference sequence).

This CDR3 is CASSEVRQPNYGYTF. DNA of the CDR3: TGTGCCAGCAGTGAAGTAAGACAGCCAAACTATGGCTACACCTTC. The chain couples TRBV6-1 to TRBJ1-2, with D possibly matching TRBD1 (5 bases). Per germline, CDR1 MNHNS and CDR2 SASEGT. The V end lost 1 base, the J end lost 2 bases, and 11 bases lay between the germline ends. CDR3 length equals 15 residues.

This clone was seen just once. The chain links TRBV11-2 to TRBJ2-1; 8 positions match TRBD1. Per the germline V gene, CDR1 is SGHAT and CDR2 is FQNNGV. With 7 bases clipped from V and 6 bases from J, the junction kept 8 bases outside the gene matches. CDR3 length: 14 amino acids. The CDR3: CASIKDRVGNEQFF. The DNA for the CDR3 is TGTGCCAGCATCAAGGACAGGGTGGGCAATGAGCAGTTCTTC.

The genes are TRBV12-3 or TRBV12-4 and TRBJ2-7; tentative D call: TRBD2 (6 bases). The CDR3 totals 12 residues. V lost 1 base to trimming and J lost 7 bases, with 8 bases between them. CDR3 protein: CASSLGGGEQYF. In DNA, the CDR3 is TGTGCCAGCAGTTTAGGTGGAGGGGAGCAGTACTTC.

The chain carries TRBV18 and TRBJ2-2; D is perhaps TRBD2 (6 bases). Trimming removed 2 bases from V and 3 bases from J, with 13 bases in between. Germline V gene data show CDR1 as KGHSH and CDR2 as LQKENI. The CDR3 length is 16 residues. The CDR3 region is CASSPRTGADTGELFF. DNA of the CDR3: TGTGCCAGCTCACCAAGAACGGGAGCTGACACCGGGGAGCTGTTTTTT.

This clone came up a few times. V and J are TRBV28 and TRBJ1-1; D call uncertain. V lost 8 bases and J lost 1, with 17 bases in between. CDR3 length equals 15 residues. The germline gives CDR1 MDHEN, CDR2 SYDVKM. The CDR3 loop reads CASQRDGRENTEAFF. In DNA form, the CDR3 reads TGTGCCAGCCAAAGAGACGGTCGGGAGAACACTGAAGCTTTCTTT.

The chain carries TRBV6-2 or TRBV6-3 and TRBJ2-7; TRBD2 is a possible D gene (6 bases). This CDR3 is 13 amino acids long. V was shortened by 2 bases and J by 4 bases, with 9 bases between the two germline ends. Germline CDR1 reads MNHEY; CDR2 reads SVGEGT. This CDR3 is CASSYGGSYEQYF. The CDR3 bases are TGTGCCAGCAGTTACGGGGGGTCTTACGAGCAGTACTTC.

The CDR3 region is CASSVAMGDPYGYTF. The CDR3 coding sequence is TGTGCCAGCAGCGTAGCTATGGGAGATCCCTATGGCTACACCTTC. This rearrangement joins TRBV9 to TRBJ1-2; D is ambiguous. V gave up 0 bases and J gave up 4 bases, with 13 bases separating them. CDR3 length: 15 amino acids. Germline V gene sequence: CDR1 SGDLS, CDR2 YYNGEE.

As for this clone: Other DNA sequences in the sample encode the same CDR3. V usage is TRBV6-1 and J usage is TRBJ2-3; perhaps TRBD1 as D (5 bases). Germline V CDR1 and CDR2: MNHNS, SASEGT. CDR3 size: 15 residues. The V gene lost 2 bases and the J gene lost 0 bases, with 9 bases spanning the gap. As DNA, the CDR3 is TGTGCCAGCAGTGAACCTTGGACAAGCACAGATACGCAGTATTTT. It specifies CASSEPWTSTDTQYF.

The V gene is TRBV19, the J gene TRBJ2-6; 10 nucleotides line up with TRBD1. Germline V gives CDR1 LNHDA, CDR2 SQIVND (reference sequence). Germline trimming cut 5 bases from V and 0 bases from J; bases unmatched to any gene: 7. The CDR3 length is 18 residues. CDR3 loop: CASSPRQGAPSGANVLTF. Written as DNA, the CDR3 is TGTGCCAGTAGTCCAAGACAGGGGGCCCCCTCTGGGGCCAACGTCCTGACTTTC.

The chain joins TRBV27 to TRBJ2-1; D may be TRBD2 (6 bases). Per germline, CDR1 MNHEY and CDR2 SMNVEV (reference sequence). The CDR3 loop spans 12 amino acids. V lost 8 bases, J lost 6 bases, and 11 bases lay in between. CDR3 sequence (DNA): TGTGCCAGCGAGACCGGGAGCAATGAGCAGTTCTTC. It translates to CASETGSNEQFF.

The rearrangement joins TRBV6-5 to TRBJ1-1, with D maybe TRBD1 (5 bases). CDR1 is MNHEY, CDR2 SVGAGI, per germline. This CDR3 is built from 13 residues. Trimming left V 4 bases short and J 1 base short, with 7 bases between. CDR3 sequence (DNA): TGTGCCAGCAGTTGGGGCCCGAACACTGAAGCTTTCTTT. As protein: CASSWGPNTEAFF.

This clone was picked up one time. The chain joins TRBV15 to TRBJ2-7, with 12 bases aligning to TRBD1. From germline, CDR1 is LNHNV and CDR2 YYDKDF (reference sequence). Trimming took 3 bases from V and 5 from J; bases not matched to a gene: 5. There are 15 residues in the CDR3. The CDR3 reads CATSSPGQGAHEQYF. CDR3 sequence (DNA): TGTGCCACCAGCAGTCCGGGACAGGGGGCCCACGAGCAGTACTTC. The variable domain in full, with the rest retrieved from reference TRBV15 and TRBJ2-7, is DAMVIQNPRYQVTQFGKPVTLSCSQTLNHNVMYWYQQKSSQAPKLLFHYYDKDFNNEADTPDNFQSRRPNTSFCFLDIRSPGLGDTAMYLCATSSPGQGAHEQYFGPGTRLTVT.

This chain connects TRBV5-6 to TRBJ2-3, with 8 bases that match TRBD2. The germline gives CDR1 SGHDT, CDR2 YYEEEE. The CDR3 contains 17 residues. V dropped 4 bases and J dropped 6; count of bases not matched to a gene: 16. The CDR3 nucleotides read TGTGCCAGCAGCGGGGCAGCGGGAGAGGAGTCTAGGGATACGCAGTATTTT. This sequence encodes CASSGAAGEESRDTQYF.

The rearrangement links TRBV5-6 to TRBJ1-6; TRBD1 aligns across 7 bases. Germline V gene data show CDR1 as SGHDT and CDR2 as YYEEEE. V shed 4 bases, J shed 9 bases, and the junction held 7 bases outside the gene matches. The CDR3 is made up of 14 amino acids. Written as DNA, the CDR3 is TGTGCCAGCAGCCGACGACAGGGTGGTTCACCCCTCCACTTT. This translates into CASSRRQGGSPLHF.

The chain has TRBV4-2 and TRBJ1-1, with TRBD1 as a possible D gene (6 bases). CDR3 length equals 15 residues. Looked up from germline, CDR1 is LGHNA and CDR2 is YNFKEQ. Trimming removed 2 bases from V and 3 bases from J, with 13 bases in between. The CDR3 sequence is CASSQYREGDTEAFF. CDR3 in DNA: TGTGCCAGCAGCCAATACAGGGAGGGGGACACTGAAGCTTTCTTT.

The chain uses TRBV28 and TRBJ1-1, with 7 bases lining up with TRBD1. Trimming removed 5 bases from V and 4 bases from J; junction bases left unmatched: 4. The CDR3 has 13 residues. CDR1 and CDR2 from the germline V gene are MDHEN and SYDVKM. The CDR3 region is CASSPGQLTEAFF. DNA for the CDR3: TGTGCCAGCAGTCCGGGACAGCTCACTGAAGCTTTCTTT.

The chain combines TRBV7-9 with TRBJ1-1; no definite D call. This CDR3 is 11 amino acids long. Germline CDR1 is SEHNR and CDR2 is FQNEAQ (reference sequence). Trimming pared 8 bases from V and 8 bases from J, leaving 12 bases between. CDR3 in amino acids: CASWQETEAFF. Here the CDR3 DNA reads TGTGCCAGCTGGCAGGAAACGGAAGCTTTCTTT.

This chain uses TRBV2 with TRBJ2-5, with a weak D call TRBD2 (5 bases). V lost 6 bases and J lost 1, with 9 bases in between. The CDR3 is 13 amino acids. Germline-derived CDR1 and CDR2 are SNHLY and FYNNEI. The CDR3 sequence: CASREVIQETQYF. DNA of the CDR3: TGTGCCAGCAGGGAGGTAATCCAAGAGACCCAGTACTTC.

This chain uses TRBV7-2 with TRBJ1-5; perhaps TRBD1 as D (6 bases). This CDR3 spans 17 amino acids. Trimming pared 2 bases from V and 4 bases from J, leaving 18 bases between. Looked up from germline, CDR1 is SGHTA and CDR2 is FQGNSA. The CDR3 coding sequence is TGTGCCAGCAGCTTACGAGGGGGTCAGGGTGGTAATCAGCCCCAGCATTTT. This sequence encodes CASSLRGGQGGNQPQHF.

V and J are TRBV5-1 and TRBJ2-5, with D perhaps TRBD2 (5 bases). V gave up 4 bases and J gave up 0 bases, with 22 bases separating them. In germline, CDR1 is SGHRS, CDR2 YFSETQ. The CDR3 contains 18 residues. The DNA of the CDR3 is TGCGCCAGCAGCGTAGGAACCTATATCCCCGGGGACCAAGAGACCCAGTACTTC. Translating it yields CASSVGTYIPGDQETQYF. Using reference TRBV5-1 and TRBJ2-5 for the parts outside the CDR3, the full variable domain is KAGVTQTPRYLIKTRGQQVTLSCSPISGHRSVSWYQQTPGQGLQFLFEYFSETQRNKGNFPGRFSGRQFSNSRSEMNVSTLELGDSALYLCASSVGTYIPGDQETQYFGPGTRLLVL.

This chain joins TRBV7-2 and TRBJ2-3; 7 positions agree with TRBD2. The V gene end was trimmed by 5 bases and the J gene end by 4 bases; junction bases not matched to a gene: 6. CDR3 length: 14 amino acids. Germline loops: CDR1 SGHTA, CDR2 FQGNSA. CDR3 nucleotide sequence: TGTGCCAGCAGCCGGGACTACGCTGCAGATACGCAGTATTTT. It yields the protein CASSRDYAADTQYF.

The chain carries TRBV5-1 and TRBJ2-5; the match to TRBD2 covers 10 bases. The CDR3 extends over 16 amino acids. Germline V gene lookup returns CDR1 SGHRS and CDR2 YFSETQ. V was pared by 0 bases and J by 2 bases, with 4 bases of the junction left unmatched. The CDR3 DNA follows: TGCGCCAGCAGCTTGGGACTAGCGGGCCCACAAGAGACCCAGTACTTC. It yields the protein CASSLGLAGPQETQYF.

This clone was picked up one time. The chain links TRBV3-1 (or the pseudogene TRBV3-2) to TRBJ1-1; no reliable D call. The germline V and J ends were trimmed by 2 bases and 0 bases, with 7 bases remaining between them. Per the germline V gene, CDR1 is LGHDT and CDR2 is YNNKEL (reference sequence). This CDR3 spans 14 amino acids. This CDR3 is CASSQSELNTEAFF. The CDR3 DNA follows: TGTGCCAGCAGCCAATCCGAGTTGAACACTGAAGCTTTCTTT.

This chain links TRBV4-3 with TRBJ1-1; 7 nucleotides agree with TRBD1. CDR1 LGHNA and CDR2 YSLEER come from the germline V gene. J gave up 3 bases and V 1 base, and 5 bases lay outside the gene matches. The CDR3 spans 15 residues. For the CDR3, the DNA is TGCGCCAGCAGCCAAGGGGACAGTCTGTACACTGAAGCTTTCTTT. Translation gives CASSQGDSLYTEAFF.

The chain links TRBV28 to TRBJ1-2; maybe TRBD1 (6 bases). The CDR3 covers 14 residues. Trimming took off 4 bases at V and 8 bases at J, with 17 bases between the two ends. The germline gives CDR1 MDHEN, CDR2 SYDVKM. The CDR3 spells CASSSKQGVGGYTF. CDR3 bases: TGTGCCAGCAGTTCCAAACAGGGAGTCGGAGGCTACACCTTC.

This sequence joins TRBV28 and TRBJ1-1; 9 positions agree with TRBD1. Germline-derived CDR1 and CDR2 are MDHEN and SYDVKM. This CDR3 spans 13 amino acids. Germline trimming cut 6 bases from V and 7 bases from J; bases unmatched to any gene: 6. The CDR3 loop reads CASRKQGAGEAFF. The CDR3 region has the DNA TGTGCCAGCAGGAAACAGGGGGCTGGTGAAGCTTTCTTT.

The chain couples TRBV5-1 to TRBJ1-2; 7 bases align to TRBD1. After removal of 4 bases from V and 7 bases from J, the junction contained 7 bases not matched to a gene. This CDR3 has 13 amino acids. Germline V lookup: CDR1 SGHRS, CDR2 YFSETQ. In DNA, the CDR3 is TGCGCCAGCAGCGGGACAGAGGGGGGTGGCTACACCTTC. Its protein is CASSGTEGGGYTF.

V gene TRBV6-2 or TRBV6-3 combines with J gene TRBJ1-5, with 11 bases fitting TRBD1. The CDR3 contains 18 residues. The V and J ends lost 5 bases and 2 bases, in that order; junction bases with no gene match: 11. Germline-derived CDR1 and CDR2 are MNHEY and SVGEGT. The CDR3 reads CASSRGQGAFFGNQPQHF. CDR3 in DNA: TGTGCCAGCAGTCGCGGACAGGGGGCGTTTTTTGGCAATCAGCCCCAGCATTTT.

V usage is TRBV18 and J usage is TRBJ1-2, with D unclear. The CDR3 contains 12 residues. CDR1 KGHSH and CDR2 LQKENI come from the germline V gene. V lost 6 bases, J lost 6 bases, and 11 bases lay in between. This CDR3 reads CASSEGIHGYTF. CDR3 in DNA: TGTGCCAGCTCGGAGGGTATTCATGGCTACACCTTC.

The gene calls are TRBV12-3 or TRBV12-4 and TRBJ2-5; 10 bases match TRBD2. J lost 5 bases, V lost 8 bases, and 5 bases had no gene match. This CDR3 comprises 13 residues. Written as DNA, the CDR3 is TGTGCCAGCGCAGCGGGGGGGCGCGAGACCCAGTACTTC. Amino acids: CASAAGGRETQYF.